This TCR beta chain was obtained from a study of T cells in Graves' hyperthyroidism and ophthalmopathy. Study conclusions and caveats: Most thyroid clonotypes with frequency above 0.001 were detected in blood. By a 13 V-J model, ophthalmopathy was set apart from stable hyperthyroidism.

This clonotype was seen more than once but under ten times. Its antigen is undetermined. Uncontrolled infection, other autoimmune disease, pregnancy or lactation disqualified patients from enrolment. CDR3 size: 14 residues. Germline V gene lookup returns CDR1 SGHAT and CDR2 FQNNGV. V was clipped by 5 bases and J by 0 bases; unmatched bases: 4. TCR beta CDR3 sequences were amplified from RNA transcripts. When the TCR CDR3 underwent first-round RT-PCR, the HTBI primer set was used. TCRdb independently ran MiXCR on the multiplex PCR reads; one entry per CDR3 protein. The sample has a few hundred thousand distinct CDR3 sequences; approximately 17% are singletons.

This rearrangement joins TRBV11-2 to TRBJ2-7, with 7 bases fitting TRBD1. This clonotype originated in a man aged 18-30 years with Graves' ophthalmopathy. Sequencing was done on a sample of blood. DNA of the CDR3: TGTGCCAGCAGCGATACAGGGGTCTCCTACGAGCAGTACTTC. Its translation is CASSDTGVSYEQYF.